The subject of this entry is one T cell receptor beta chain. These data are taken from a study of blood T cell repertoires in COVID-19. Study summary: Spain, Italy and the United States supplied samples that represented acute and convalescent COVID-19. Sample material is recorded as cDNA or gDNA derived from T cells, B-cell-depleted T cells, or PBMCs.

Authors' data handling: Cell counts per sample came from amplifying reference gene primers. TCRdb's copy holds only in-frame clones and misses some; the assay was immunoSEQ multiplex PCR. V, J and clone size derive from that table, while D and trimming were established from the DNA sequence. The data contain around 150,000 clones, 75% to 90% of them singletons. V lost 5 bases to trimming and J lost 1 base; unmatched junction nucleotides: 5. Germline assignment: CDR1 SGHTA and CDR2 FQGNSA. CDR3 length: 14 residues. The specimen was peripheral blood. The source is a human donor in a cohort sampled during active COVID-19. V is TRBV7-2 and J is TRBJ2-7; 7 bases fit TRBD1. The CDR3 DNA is TGTGCCAGCAGCCCCCGGACAGGTTCCTACGAGCAGTACTTC. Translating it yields CASSPRTGSYEQYF.